This T cell receptor beta chain was documented in a study of glioma-infiltrating T cells. Study-wide results and limits: CDR3 overlap between tissue and blood was very small.

A note on this clonotype: The antigen is undetermined.

This CDR3 spans 11 amino acids. Deletions cut 6 bases from V and 11 bases from J, with 13 bases between. The iRepertoire nested amplicon-rescue multiplex PCR amplified TCR alpha and beta CDR3s from RNA. Via MiXCR, TCRdb re-called the multiplex PCR reads, giving one row per CDR3 protein. The data contain around 140,000 distinct CDR3 sequences, about two fifths of them seen just once; the ten biggest clones take up roughly 20%. The sample consisted of glioma tissue, nonneoplastic brain tissue, or PBMCs (not recorded which). The chain joins TRBV12-3 or TRBV12-4 to TRBJ1-1; maybe TRBD1 (6 bases). The source of this sequence is a human donor with low-grade glioma or glioblastoma, undergoing nonglioma brain surgery, or in good health (not recorded which). The CDR3 spells CASRTGVSAFF. CDR3 in DNA: TGTGCCAGCAGGACAGGTGTGTCTGCTTTCTTT.